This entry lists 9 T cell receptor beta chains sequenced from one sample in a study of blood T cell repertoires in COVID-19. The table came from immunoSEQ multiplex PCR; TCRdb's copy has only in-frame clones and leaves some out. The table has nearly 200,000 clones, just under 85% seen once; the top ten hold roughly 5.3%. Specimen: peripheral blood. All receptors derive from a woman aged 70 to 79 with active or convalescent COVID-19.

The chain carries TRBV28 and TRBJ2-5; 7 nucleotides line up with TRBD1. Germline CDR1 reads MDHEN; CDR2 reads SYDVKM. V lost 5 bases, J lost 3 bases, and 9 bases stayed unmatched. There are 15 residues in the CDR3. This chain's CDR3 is CASSPLDRVKETQYF. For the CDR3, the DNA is TGTGCCAGCAGTCCCCTAGACAGGGTGAAAGAGACCCAGTACTTC.

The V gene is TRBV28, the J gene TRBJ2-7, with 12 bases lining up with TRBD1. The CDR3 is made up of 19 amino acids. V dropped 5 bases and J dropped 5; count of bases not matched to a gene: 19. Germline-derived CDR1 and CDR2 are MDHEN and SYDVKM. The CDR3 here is CASSLPPWPGTGGNNEQYF. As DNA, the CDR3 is TGTGCCAGCAGTCTACCCCCGTGGCCCGGGACAGGGGGCAATAACGAGCAGTACTTC. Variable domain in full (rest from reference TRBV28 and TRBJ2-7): DVKVTQSSRYLVKRTGEKVFLECVQDMDHENMFWYRQDPGLGLRLIYFSYDVKMKEKGDIPEGYSVSREKKERFSLILESASTNQTSMYLCASSLPPWPGTGGNNEQYFGPGTRLTVT.

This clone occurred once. The CDR3 sequence: CASSEVGSVSGNTIYF. CDR3 coding DNA: TGTGCCAGCAGTGAGGTCGGGTCCGTCTCTGGAAACACCATATATTTT. The J gene is TRBJ1-3, the V gene TRBV7-9; unclear D gene. Per germline, CDR1 SEHNR and CDR2 FQNEAQ (reference sequence). The V end was cut by 6 bases, the J end by 0 bases, with 15 bases between. The CDR3 has 16 residues.

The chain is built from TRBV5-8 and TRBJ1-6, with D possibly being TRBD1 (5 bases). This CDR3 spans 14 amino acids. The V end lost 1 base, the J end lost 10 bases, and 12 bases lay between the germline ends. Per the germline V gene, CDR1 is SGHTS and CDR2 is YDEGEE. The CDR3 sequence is CASSLSRGSSPLHF. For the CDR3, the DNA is TGTGCCAGCAGCTTGTCCCGGGGGTCCTCACCCCTCCACTTT.

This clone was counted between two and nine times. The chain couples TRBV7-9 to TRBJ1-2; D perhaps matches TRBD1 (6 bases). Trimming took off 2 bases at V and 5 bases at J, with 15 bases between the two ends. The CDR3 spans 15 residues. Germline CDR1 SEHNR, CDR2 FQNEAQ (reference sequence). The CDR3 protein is CASSLMGADGYGYTF. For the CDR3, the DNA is TGTGCCAGCAGCTTAATGGGGGCCGACGGTTATGGCTACACCTTC.

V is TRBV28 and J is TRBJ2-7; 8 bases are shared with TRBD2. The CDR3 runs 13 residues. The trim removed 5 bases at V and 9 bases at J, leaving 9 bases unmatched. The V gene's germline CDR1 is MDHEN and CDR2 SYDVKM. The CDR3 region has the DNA TGTGCCAGCAGTCCCCACCGGGGGGGATCGCAGTACTTC. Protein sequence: CASSPHRGGSQYF.

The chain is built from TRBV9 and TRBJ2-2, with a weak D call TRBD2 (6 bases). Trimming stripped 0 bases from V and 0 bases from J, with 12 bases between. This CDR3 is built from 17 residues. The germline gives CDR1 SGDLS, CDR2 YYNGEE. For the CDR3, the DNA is TGTGCCAGCAGCGTAGAAATGCGGGAAACGAACACCGGGGAGCTGTTTTTT. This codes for CASSVEMRETNTGELFF.

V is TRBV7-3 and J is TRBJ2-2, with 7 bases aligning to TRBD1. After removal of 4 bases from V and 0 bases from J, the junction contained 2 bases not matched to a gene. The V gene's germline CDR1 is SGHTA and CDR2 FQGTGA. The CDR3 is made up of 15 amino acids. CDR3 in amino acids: CASSSGTANTGELFF. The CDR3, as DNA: TGTGCCAGCAGCTCGGGGACAGCGAACACCGGGGAGCTGTTTTTT. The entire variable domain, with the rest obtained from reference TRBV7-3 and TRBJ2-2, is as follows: GAGVSQTPSNKVTEKGKYVELRCDPISGHTALYWYRQSLGQGPEFLIYFQGTGAADDSGLPNDRFFAVRPEGSVSTLKIQRTERGDSAVYLCASSSGTANTGELFFGEGSRLTVL.

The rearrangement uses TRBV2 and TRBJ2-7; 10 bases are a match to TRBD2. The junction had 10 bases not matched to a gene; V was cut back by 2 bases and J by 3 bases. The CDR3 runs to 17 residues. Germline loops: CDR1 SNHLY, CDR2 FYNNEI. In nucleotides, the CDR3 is TGTGCCAGCAGTGAAAGGGTTTGGGCTAGCGGGAGCTACGAGCAGTACTTC. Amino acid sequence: CASSERVWASGSYEQYF.